The clone carrying this TCR beta chain occurred once. Per the germline V gene, CDR1 is SGHTA and CDR2 is FQGNSA. The CDR3 contains 16 residues. With 4 bases clipped from V and 11 bases from J, the junction kept 17 bases outside the gene matches. One entry per CDR3 protein, called by TCRdb with MiXCR from the PCR reads. The sample holds over 10,000 distinct CDR3 sequences, around 50% seen once. These data originate in a study of tumor-infiltrating lymphocytes in oesophageal squamous cell carcinoma. Sequenced sample: esophageal tumor tissue. The clonotype was recovered from a female donor with esophageal squamous cell carcinoma. The chain carries TRBV7-2 and TRBJ2-5; 9 bases map to TRBD2. In DNA, the CDR3 is TGTGCCAGCAGCTATACGACTAGCGGAACCTACAATGAGCAGTACTTC. Translated: CASSYTTSGTYNEQYF.